These T cell receptor beta chains were read from a single sample in a study of patients and donors after allogeneic stem cell transplantation. TCRdb called the RT-PCR reads again in MiXCR, with one record for every CDR3 protein. The table has hundreds of thousands of distinct CDR3 sequences, roughly 15% seen once. The specimen sequenced was blood, either unsorted or a sorted T cell fraction (not recorded which). The source of these receptors is a human donor who was either an allogeneic HSCT recipient or a stem cell or donor lymphocyte infusion donor (not recorded which). It is not recorded whose cells these are; they may come from a transplant donor. Each CDR3 is given without its conserved first and last residue. A clone size is listed for some rows: how often the clone was seen (once, few, many), or a class if it is expanded.

>TRBJ2-3|few|TRBV20-1
SARDITGTDTQY
>TRBJ2-5|few|TRBV20-1
SASLSGGTQY
>TRBJ2-2|-|TRBV3-1
ASSRTSGPTGELF
>TRBJ2-5|many|TRBV12-3/TRBV12-4
ASSVNRGYQETQY
>TRBJ2-2|-|TRBV5-5
ASSLGPGKKAGELF
>TRBJ2-7|many|TRBV6-5
ASSYVGRVYEQY
>TRBJ2-1|-|TRBV9
ASSSTPGGNEQF
>TRBJ2-3|many|TRBV9
ASSSRTSGGGRTDTQY
>TRBJ2-7|-|TRBV5-1
ASSYTTRSYEQY
>TRBJ2-1|many|TRBV20-1
SASALAGQGEQF
>TRBJ1-2|-|TRBV2
ATKKISTPSGYT
>TRBJ1-5|-|TRBV7-2
ASSLEAGLNQPQH
>TRBJ2-7|-|TRBV20-1
SASTLQGSYEQY
>TRBJ1-1|many|TRBV6-1
ASRGRGRNTEAF
>TRBJ2-3|-|TRBV5-1
ASSLAPKVGTDTQY
>TRBJ2-3|few|TRBV24-1
ATSDPSGLAGVSTDTQY
>TRBJ2-1|-|TRBV5-1
ASSPARQSYNEQF
>TRBJ1-3|-|TRBV27
ASSPDRGQRNTIY
>TRBJ2-5|-|TRBV5-6
ASSRNAGGGETQY
>TRBJ1-2|few|TRBV20-1
SAGQGGGYGYT
>TRBJ2-5|few|TRBV20-1
SAVAGVRETQY
>TRBJ1-2|few|TRBV5-1
ASSLDAGYGYT
>TRBJ2-7|many|TRBV20-1
SATQVLAGGLGEQY
>TRBJ2-7|few|TRBV7-7
ASSPRVGNEQY
>TRBJ1-3|once|TRBV18
ASSPQRNSGNTIY
>TRBJ1-5|few|TRBV6-1
ASSERGFYQPQH
>TRBJ2-5|few|TRBV18
ASSPGAAGYQETQY
>TRBJ1-2|many|TRBV5-5
ASTFGTGVGYT
>TRBJ2-7|-|TRBV20-1
SAKHAGQAVYEQY
>TRBJ2-7|-|TRBV28
ASSLIPSSHYEQY
>TRBJ1-1|many|TRBV6-1
ASSVRREAF